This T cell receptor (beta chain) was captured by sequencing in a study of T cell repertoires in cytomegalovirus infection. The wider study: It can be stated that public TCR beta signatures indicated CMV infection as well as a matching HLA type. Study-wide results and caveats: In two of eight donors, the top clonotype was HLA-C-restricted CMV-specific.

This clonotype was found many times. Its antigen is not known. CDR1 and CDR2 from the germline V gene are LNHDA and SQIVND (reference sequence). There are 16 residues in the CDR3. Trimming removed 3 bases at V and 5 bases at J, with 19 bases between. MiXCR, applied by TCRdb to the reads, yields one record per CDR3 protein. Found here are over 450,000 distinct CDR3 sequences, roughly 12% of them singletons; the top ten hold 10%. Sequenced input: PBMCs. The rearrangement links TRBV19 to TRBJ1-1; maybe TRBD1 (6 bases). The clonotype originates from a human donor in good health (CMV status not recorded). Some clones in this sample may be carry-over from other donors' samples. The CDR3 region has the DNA TGTGCCAGTAGTATGAATTGGGGGGCGGGTTTGACTGAAGCTTTCTTT. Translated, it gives CASSMNWGAGLTEAFF.